The 17 T cell receptor beta chains listed next were all sequenced from one sample in a study of T cell responses to AZD1222 COVID-19 vaccine. Profiled with immunoSEQ multiplex PCR; TCRdb holds only in-frame clones, not every one. The sample comprises under 95,000 clones, 90% of which are singletons, and approximately 8.7% rests with the top ten. Specimen: peripheral blood, collected on day 0 of AZD1222 vaccination. These receptors were collected from an adult in good health.

The chain uses TRBV9 and TRBJ1-5; D might be TRBD1 (6 bases). CDR1 is SGDLS, CDR2 YYNGEE, per germline. V gave up 3 bases and J gave up 3 bases, with 10 bases separating them. This CDR3 region has 14 residues. The CDR3 DNA reads TGTGCCAGCAGCGCCGGACAGTTCAATCAGCCCCAGCATTTT. It translates to CASSAGQFNQPQHF.

V and J are TRBV5-1 and TRBJ2-3, with 10 bases identical to TRBD2. Germline V CDR1 and CDR2: SGHRS, YFSETQ. The CDR3 extends over 14 amino acids. The junction had 5 bases not matched to a gene; V was cut back by 5 bases and J by 5 bases. CDR3 nucleotide sequence: TGCGCCAGCAGTTCTAGCGGGGGTGGAGATACGCAGTATTTT. It specifies CASSSSGGGDTQYF.

This chain connects TRBV6-1 to TRBJ1-2; tentative D call: TRBD1 (5 bases). CDR3 length: 14 residues. Per germline, CDR1 MNHNS and CDR2 SASEGT. Trimming took 3 bases from V and 3 from J, leaving 11 bases between them. The CDR3 DNA reads TGTGCCAGCAGTGACCCTACAGGAGACTATGGCTACACCTTC. Translation gives CASSDPTGDYGYTF.

The J gene is TRBJ2-7, the V gene TRBV11-2, with D tentatively TRBD1 (6 bases). CDR3 size: 13 residues. V lost 1 base to trimming and J lost 6 bases, with 10 bases between them. Germline V gene lookup returns CDR1 SGHAT and CDR2 FQNNGV. The CDR3 DNA follows: TGTGCCAGCAGCTTAGGCAGGGGCGGCGAGCAGTACTTC. Protein product: CASSLGRGGEQYF.

This chain links TRBV4-2 with TRBJ2-7; D is perhaps TRBD1 or TRBD2 (6 bases each). The CDR3 has 13 residues. Germline-derived CDR1 and CDR2 are LGHNA and YNFKEQ. The V and J ends lost 8 bases and 8 bases respectively, with 19 bases between them. The DNA for the CDR3 is TGTGCCAGCGCAGAGGGGGGCGGAGGTAAGCAGTACTTC. Translated: CASAEGGGGKQYF.

This clone was detected a few times. V and J are TRBV6-5 and TRBJ1-5; 9 bases match TRBD1. CDR1 is MNHEY, CDR2 SVGAGI, per germline. V dropped 5 bases and J dropped 7; count of bases not matched to a gene: 9. The CDR3 contains 15 residues. The CDR3 DNA reads TGTGCCAGCAGTACCGGGACAGGGTCGTACCAGCCCCAGCATTTT. It is translated as CASSTGTGSYQPQHF.

J is TRBJ1-2 and V is TRBV2; the D is unclear. V dropped 6 bases and J dropped 0 bases, with 11 bases sitting between them. The V gene's germline CDR1 is SNHLY and CDR2 FYNNEI. There are 14 residues in the CDR3. The DNA of the CDR3 is TGTGCCAGCAGGATCGAACCCGCTAACTATGGCTACACCTTC. It codes for CASRIEPANYGYTF.

The chain carries TRBV6-5 and TRBJ1-6; a possible D gene is TRBD1 (6 bases). This CDR3 contains 13 residues. V lost 8 bases, J lost 9 bases, and 14 bases lay in between. Per germline, CDR1 MNHEY and CDR2 SVGAGI. As DNA, the CDR3 is TGTGCCAGCCGGGGGCAGGGGTCTTCACCCCTCCACTTT. Translated, it gives CASRGQGSSPLHF.

The chain recombines TRBV6-2 or TRBV6-3 with TRBJ1-2, with D perhaps matching TRBD1 (6 bases). CDR3 size: 15 residues. Germline loops: CDR1 MNHEY, CDR2 SVGEGT. The V gene lost 1 base and the J gene lost 7 bases, with 16 bases spanning the gap. The CDR3 is CASSYFGGHDPGYTF. CDR3 nucleotides: TGTGCCAGCAGTTACTTTGGGGGGCACGACCCTGGCTACACCTTC.

The rearrangement uses TRBV5-1 and TRBJ2-1; TRBD2 matches 9 bases. The CDR3 covers 19 residues. In germline, CDR1 is SGHRS, CDR2 YFSETQ. The V segment lost 2 bases and the J segment 10 bases; nucleotides outside the gene matches: 22. CDR3 DNA sequence: TGCGCCAGCAGCTTTCTTTCGGCGGGGGGGATTGAAGCGGGAGTCGAGCAGTTCTTC. Amino acid sequence: CASSFLSAGGIEAGVEQFF.

The chain is built from TRBV27 and TRBJ1-6, with D possibly matching TRBD1 (5 bases). V was cut by 6 bases and J by 10 bases, with 10 bases left in between. The V gene's germline CDR1 is MNHEY and CDR2 SMNVEV (reference sequence). This CDR3 contains 12 residues. The CDR3 protein is CASRLGESPLHF. DNA for the CDR3: TGTGCCAGCAGGCTAGGGGAGTCACCCCTCCACTTT.

This clone was seen once. The V gene is TRBV5-4, the J gene TRBJ2-1, with D perhaps TRBD1 (6 bases). Germline V gene data show CDR1 as SGHNT and CDR2 as YYREEE (reference sequence). The CDR3 is 15 amino acids. V lost 4 bases, J lost 8 bases, and 19 bases lay in between. The CDR3 protein is CASSRSKQGWDEQFF. The CDR3 DNA sequence: TGTGCCAGCAGCCGCAGCAAACAGGGCTGGGATGAGCAGTTCTTC.

The chain combines TRBV11-2 with TRBJ2-5; TRBD1 might be the D (6 bases). Trimming took off 3 bases at V and 5 bases at J, with 16 bases between the two ends. CDR1 and CDR2 (germline): SGHAT, FQNNGV. The CDR3 is made up of 15 amino acids. The CDR3 DNA sequence: TGTGCCAGCAGCTTGACGCAGGGGCAAGGGGAGACCCAGTACTTC. This gives the protein CASSLTQGQGETQYF.

The J gene is TRBJ2-7, the V gene TRBV9; 9 bases agree with TRBD1. This CDR3 comprises 16 residues. CDR1 is SGDLS and CDR2 is YYNGEE in the germline V gene. With 4 bases clipped from V and 2 bases from J, the junction kept 10 bases outside the gene matches. In nucleotides, the CDR3 is TGTGCCAGCAGCCCGGAGGGGGGACAGGGCACCTACGAGCAGTACTTC. Protein sequence: CASSPEGGQGTYEQYF.

The chain combines TRBV19 with TRBJ1-1, with D maybe TRBD1 (5 bases). Germline values: CDR1 LNHDA, CDR2 SQIVND (reference sequence). CDR3 length: 13 amino acids. V lost 7 bases, J lost 2 bases, and 11 bases lay in between. The CDR3 DNA is TGTGCCAGTAAATCAGGGACTAACACTGAAGCTTTCTTT. It translates to CASKSGTNTEAFF.

This clone was recorded a few times. This chain uses TRBV4-3 with TRBJ2-1; 11 bases are a match to TRBD1. The CDR3 length is 16 residues. CDR1 LGHNA and CDR2 YSLEER come from the germline V gene. The V and J ends lost 3 bases and 8 bases, in that order; junction bases with no gene match: 9. CDR3 DNA: TGCGCCAGCAGCCAGCAACCGGGACAGGGGGTTGATGAGCAGTTCTTC. It yields the protein CASSQQPGQGVDEQFF.

This chain connects TRBV2 to TRBJ1-2; TRBD1 matches 8 bases. CDR3 length: 15 residues. V lost 9 bases to trimming and J lost 2 bases; unmatched junction nucleotides: 11. The germline gives CDR1 SNHLY, CDR2 FYNNEI. As DNA, the CDR3 is TGTGCCAGGGAGAAGGGACAGGATTGGAACTATGGCTACACCTTC. This gives the protein CAREKGQDWNYGYTF.